A single TCR beta chain is shown here with its context. The data are from a study of blood T cell repertoires in COVID-19. Across the study: From T cells, B-cell-depleted T cells, or PBMCs came the material, which was cDNA or gDNA.

In the authors' workflow: How many nucleated cells were present was estimated from reference gene primer amplification. Generated by immunoSEQ multiplex PCR, the TCRdb table keeps only in-frame clones and is missing some. The DNA gave D and trimming, while V, J and clone size come from that table. The data show approximately 96,000 clones, about 95% seen once. This CDR3 region has 13 residues. Germline CDR1 and CDR2: MNHEY and SVGEGT. Trimming removed 2 bases from V and 5 bases from J, with 10 bases in between. V and J are TRBV6-2 or TRBV6-3 and TRBJ2-7, with D tentatively TRBD1 (5 bases). The sample comprised peripheral blood. This TCR derives from a human donor with active COVID-19. The donor label of this sample is uncertain. The CDR3 is CASSYVGRNEQYF. DNA of the CDR3: TGTGCCAGCAGTTACGTGGGGCGCAACGAGCAGTACTTC.